Presented here are 4 T cell receptor beta chains from one specimen sequenced in a study of cytomegalovirus exposure and HLA in healthy donors. The PCR ran on 60 Vbeta and 13 Jbeta primers. Here immunoSEQ multiplex PCR was the method, and the copy in TCRdb shows in-frame clones only, minus some. There are about 130,000 clones in the sample; approximately 80% occur only once, and around 3.6% lies in the top ten. Specimen: PBMCs. These receptors were collected from a man aged 35-49 years in good health and CMV-seronegative.

The chain combines TRBV7-9 with TRBJ1-1; D is undetermined. Looked up from germline, CDR1 is SEHNR and CDR2 is FQNEAQ (reference sequence). V was cut by 5 bases and J by 0 bases, with 16 bases left in between. The CDR3 covers 16 residues. The CDR3 sequence: CASSRFGSSMNTEAFF. Written as DNA, the CDR3 is TGTGCCAGCAGCCGTTTTGGTTCAAGCATGAACACTGAAGCTTTCTTT.

This clone occurred once. The chain couples TRBV11-3 to TRBJ1-1, with 10 bases matching TRBD1. V lost 5 bases and J lost 2; bases outside the gene matches: 11. Germline V gives CDR1 SGHNT, CDR2 YENEEA. The CDR3 runs 17 residues. This chain's CDR3 is CASSQGTGAPGNTEAFF. Written as DNA, the CDR3 is TGTGCCAGCAGCCAAGGGACAGGGGCTCCGGGTAACACTGAAGCTTTCTTT.

This clone occurred a few times. This chain connects TRBV7-3 to TRBJ2-5, with D maybe TRBD1 (5 bases). The germline V gene encodes CDR1 SGHTA and CDR2 FQGTGA. V lost 0 bases to trimming and J lost 3 bases, with 5 bases between them. CDR3 size: 13 residues. The CDR3 bases are TGTGCCAGCAGCTTAACCAGGGAAGAGACCCAGTACTTC. Translation: CASSLTREETQYF.

The J gene is TRBJ1-5, the V gene TRBV28, with no clear D. This CDR3 has 12 amino acids. Trimming stripped 2 bases from V and 9 bases from J, with 8 bases between. Germline CDR1 and CDR2: MDHEN and SYDVKM. CDR3 loop: CASSLRVGPQHF. The CDR3 nucleotides are TGTGCCAGCAGTTTACGGGTGGGGCCCCAGCATTTT.